The source of this T cell receptor (beta chain) is a study of human T cells and chemical hapten exposure. Study information: Throughout a study of roughly 24 weeks, patients underwent weekly scalp administration of diphenylcyclopropenone doses. The study traced per-sample TCR yield variation mainly to small differences in pooled library volumes. Overall study results and limits: A positive correlation with patch test score was shown by PT1 expanded TCR counts.

TCRdb fed the RACE reads into MiXCR, producing one record per CDR3 protein. The sample has some 96,000 distinct CDR3 sequences, roughly a quarter seen once. Noted time point: patch test 3, about 24 weeks after DPC sensitization. Treatment defined: therapeutic diphenylcyclopropenone sensitization with weekly scalp DPC. People who gave samples had alopecia, were 18 to 70 years old, and were suitable for DPC. This clonotype was observed a handful of times. Its antigen is not identified. V trimming: 0 bases; J trimming: 3 bases; junction bases outside the gene matches: 5. Per the germline V gene, CDR1 is LNHDA and CDR2 is SQIVND (reference sequence). CDR3 length: 16 residues.

The TCR comes from a man aged 35-49 years with alopecia areata. Some clones in this sample may be carry-over from other donors' samples. This rearrangement joins TRBV19 to TRBJ2-1; 7 bases are a match to TRBD2. This sample comprised whole blood, obtained in connection with sensitization to the hapten diphenylcyclopropenone (DPC). The CDR3 DNA reads as TGTGCCAGTAGTATAGATCGCGGGAGAGTCTACAATGAGCAGTTCTTC. Encoded protein: CASSIDRGRVYNEQFF.